This T cell receptor (beta chain) was identified during a study of blood T cell repertoires in COVID-19. For the study at large: Both acute and convalescent COVID-19 samples were obtained from the United States, Italy and Spain.

The CDR3 totals 15 residues. V lost 5 bases and J 7 bases, leaving 20 bases between the germline ends. Germline V gene lookup returns CDR1 SGHAT and CDR2 FQNNGV. Per the original methods: Estimates of nucleated cell counts were drawn from the amplification of reference gene primers. Profiled with immunoSEQ multiplex PCR; TCRdb holds only in-frame clones, not every one. V and J calls and clone size are those listed in that table; D and trimming were worked out from the DNA. The table records about 110,000 clones, roughly 85% of them present only once. The TCR originated in a human donor in a cohort sampled during active COVID-19. This rearrangement joins TRBV11-2 to TRBJ1-2, with D perhaps TRBD1 (5 bases). The sequenced material came from peripheral blood. This chain's CDR3 is CASSPEYQGTSGYTF. The CDR3 nucleotides read TGTGCCAGCAGCCCTGAGTATCAGGGAACGAGTGGCTACACCTTC.